The 15 T cell receptor beta chains below were found in one sample sequenced in a study of T cells in Graves' hyperthyroidism and ophthalmopathy. There were TCR beta CDR3 regions amplified from RNA transcripts. TCR CDR3 underwent first-round RT-PCR with the HTBI primer set. TCRdb analysed the multiplex PCR reads with MiXCR anew, one entry per CDR3 protein. The sample contains about 320,000 distinct CDR3 sequences, approximately 15% of which appear only once. Source material: blood. All receptors derive from a man in his thirties or forties with Graves' hyperthyroidism.

This clonotype showed up many times. This sequence joins TRBV28 and TRBJ2-7, with TRBD2 identical over 7 bases. With V trimmed by 1 base and J by 5 bases, 5 bases remained unmatched. Germline V gene data show CDR1 as MDHEN and CDR2 as SYDVKM. This CDR3 spans 14 amino acids. The CDR3 nucleotides are TGTGCCAGCAGTTTATCAAGGGGAGGGGACGAGCAGTACTTC. Its translation is CASSLSRGGDEQYF.

The table lists this clonotype with many counts. The chain carries TRBV7-6 and TRBJ1-4; D may be TRBD1 (6 bases). The CDR3 consists of 14 residues. The V and J ends lost 5 bases and 5 bases respectively, with 12 bases between them. Germline values: CDR1 SGHVS, CDR2 FNYEAQ. The CDR3 reads CASSLSGQNEKLFF. CDR3 DNA sequence: TGTGCCAGCAGCCTAAGCGGACAGAATGAAAAACTGTTTTTT.

This clonotype was recorded a few times. The chain links TRBV5-1 to TRBJ1-1; D unclear. Germline V gives CDR1 SGHRS, CDR2 YFSETQ. The CDR3 spans 11 residues. Between the trimmed V and J ends, which lost 7 bases and 3 bases, there was a span of 7 bases. CDR3: CASWRDTEAFF. The CDR3 coding sequence is TGCGCCAGCTGGCGGGACACTGAAGCTTTCTTT.

V usage is TRBV10-1 and J usage is TRBJ2-1; D unresolved. Germline lookup yields CDR1 WNHNN and CDR2 SYGVQD (reference sequence). V lost 2 bases, J lost 7 bases, and 9 bases lay in between. This CDR3 region has 13 residues. Here the CDR3 reads CASSEKILNEQFF. In DNA, the CDR3 is TGCGCCAGCAGTGAGAAGATACTAAATGAGCAGTTCTTC.

Ten or more counts support this clonotype. The chain links TRBV29-1 to TRBJ2-3, with D tentatively TRBD2 (6 bases). The CDR3 runs to 14 residues. The germline CDR1 and CDR2 sequences are SQVTM and ANQGSEA. Deletions cut 1 base from V and 6 bases from J, with 14 bases between. The CDR3 nucleotides read TGCAGCGTTGAAGGACCTGGAGGGGTCGATACGCAGTATTTT. Its protein product is CSVEGPGGVDTQYF.

J is TRBJ1-2 and V is TRBV4-1; D not certain. The CDR3 consists of 15 residues. The ends were cut back, 0 bases at V and 7 bases at J, with 15 bases in the middle. Germline lookup yields CDR1 MGHRA and CDR2 YSYEKL. CDR3 residues: CASSQDALSLGGYTF. As DNA, the CDR3 is TGCGCCAGCAGCCAAGACGCCCTGAGTTTGGGTGGCTACACCTTC.

This clonotype has a count of ten or more. The J gene is TRBJ2-2, the V gene TRBV5-1; maybe TRBD1 (6 bases). The CDR3 consists of 15 residues. In germline, CDR1 is SGHRS, CDR2 YFSETQ. Deletions cut 0 bases from V and 4 bases from J, with 10 bases between. This chain's CDR3 is CASSLEGHGTGELFF. The CDR3 bases are TGCGCCAGCAGCTTGGAGGGACATGGCACCGGGGAGCTGTTTTTT.

This clonotype was seen a few times. The chain is built from TRBV24-1 and TRBJ1-5, with D unresolved. Germline V gene lookup returns CDR1 KGHDR and CDR2 SFDVKD. Trimming removed 5 bases from V and 9 bases from J, with 13 bases in between. CDR3 length equals 13 residues. CDR3 sequence: CATSVRPHRPQHF. As DNA, the CDR3 is TGTGCCACCAGTGTAAGACCCCACCGGCCCCAGCATTTT.

This clonotype was seen a single time. Compared with germline, one end of the junction differs, possibly owing to a read error. This chain joins TRBV6-2 or TRBV6-3 and TRBJ2-1, with D hard to call. Germline-derived CDR1 and CDR2 are MNHEY and SVGEGT. The CDR3 is 16 amino acids. CDR3 residues: CASSQDRLWRFNEQFF. The CDR3 DNA sequence: TGCGCCAGCAGCCAAGATCGTTTATGGCGGTTCAATGAGCAGTTCTTC.

This clonotype was seen many times. The genes are TRBV28 and TRBJ2-2; D gene ambiguous. Germline V gene lookup returns CDR1 MDHEN and CDR2 SYDVKM. The V gene lost 6 bases and the J gene lost 4 bases, with 9 bases spanning the gap. The CDR3 sequence is 13 residues long. The CDR3 loop reads CASSPDFTGELFF. DNA for the CDR3: TGTGCCAGCAGCCCTGACTTCACCGGGGAGCTGTTTTTT. The full variable domain, in which reference TRBV28 and TRBJ2-2 provide the parts outside the CDR3, is DVKVTQSSRYLVKRTGEKVFLECVQDMDHENMFWYRQDPGLGLRLIYFSYDVKMKEKGDIPEGYSVSREKKERFSLILESASTNQTSMYLCASSPDFTGELFFGEGSRLTVL.

The chain has TRBV6-1 and TRBJ2-2; D is ambiguous. The CDR3 loop spans 15 amino acids. The V and J ends lost 4 bases and 4 bases respectively, with 13 bases between them. Germline V gene data show CDR1 as MNHNS and CDR2 as SASEGT. The chain's CDR3 is CASSAGSRGTGELFF. The CDR3 coding sequence is TGTGCCAGCAGTGCCGGGTCTCGCGGCACCGGGGAGCTGTTTTTT.

The chain carries TRBV20-1 and TRBJ1-5; no firm D call. The V and J ends lost 3 bases and 5 bases respectively, with 5 bases between them. Germline values: CDR1 DFQATT, CDR2 SNEGSKA (reference sequence). The CDR3 has 11 residues. The CDR3 DNA reads TGCAGTGCTAGCGGAGATCAGCCCCAGCATTTT. Translated: CSASGDQPQHF.

The chain is built from TRBV11-2 and TRBJ2-3; TRBD2 matches 11 bases. The germline V gene encodes CDR1 SGHAT and CDR2 FQNNGV. This CDR3 is built from 15 residues. The J segment lost 9 bases and the V segment lost 0 bases, leaving 5 bases of the junction unmatched. CDR3 protein: CASSLDHTSGRTQYF. As DNA, the CDR3 is TGTGCCAGCAGCTTAGATCATACTAGCGGGAGAACGCAGTATTTT.

There are many counts of this clonotype. The rearrangement links TRBV2 to TRBJ2-2; maybe TRBD1 (6 bases). This CDR3 contains 14 residues. The V gene's germline CDR1 is SNHLY and CDR2 FYNNEI. V gave up 2 bases and J gave up 6 bases, with 10 bases separating them. The CDR3 protein is CASSETRQAGELFF. CDR3 bases: TGTGCCAGCAGTGAAACCCGACAGGCCGGGGAGCTGTTTTTT.

Many counts were recorded for this clonotype. V gene TRBV20-1 combines with J gene TRBJ1-1; D ambiguous. CDR1 is DFQATT and CDR2 is SNEGSKA in the germline V gene (reference sequence). The CDR3 is 10 amino acids. Trimming took 4 bases from V and 1 from J, leaving 1 base between them. The CDR3 reads CSATNTEAFF. In nucleotides, the CDR3 is TGCAGTGCTACGAACACTGAAGCTTTCTTT.